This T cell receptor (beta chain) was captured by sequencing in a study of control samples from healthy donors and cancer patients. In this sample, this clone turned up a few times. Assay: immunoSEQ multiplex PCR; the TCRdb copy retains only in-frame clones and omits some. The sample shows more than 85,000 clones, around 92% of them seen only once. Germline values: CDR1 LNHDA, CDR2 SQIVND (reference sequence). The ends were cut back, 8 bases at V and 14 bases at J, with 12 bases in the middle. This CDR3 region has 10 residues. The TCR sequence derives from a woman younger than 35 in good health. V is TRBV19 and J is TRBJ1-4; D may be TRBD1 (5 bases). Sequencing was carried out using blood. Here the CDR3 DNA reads TGTGCCAGTCTCGGGGCCTCGCTGTTTTTT. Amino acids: CASLGASLFF.